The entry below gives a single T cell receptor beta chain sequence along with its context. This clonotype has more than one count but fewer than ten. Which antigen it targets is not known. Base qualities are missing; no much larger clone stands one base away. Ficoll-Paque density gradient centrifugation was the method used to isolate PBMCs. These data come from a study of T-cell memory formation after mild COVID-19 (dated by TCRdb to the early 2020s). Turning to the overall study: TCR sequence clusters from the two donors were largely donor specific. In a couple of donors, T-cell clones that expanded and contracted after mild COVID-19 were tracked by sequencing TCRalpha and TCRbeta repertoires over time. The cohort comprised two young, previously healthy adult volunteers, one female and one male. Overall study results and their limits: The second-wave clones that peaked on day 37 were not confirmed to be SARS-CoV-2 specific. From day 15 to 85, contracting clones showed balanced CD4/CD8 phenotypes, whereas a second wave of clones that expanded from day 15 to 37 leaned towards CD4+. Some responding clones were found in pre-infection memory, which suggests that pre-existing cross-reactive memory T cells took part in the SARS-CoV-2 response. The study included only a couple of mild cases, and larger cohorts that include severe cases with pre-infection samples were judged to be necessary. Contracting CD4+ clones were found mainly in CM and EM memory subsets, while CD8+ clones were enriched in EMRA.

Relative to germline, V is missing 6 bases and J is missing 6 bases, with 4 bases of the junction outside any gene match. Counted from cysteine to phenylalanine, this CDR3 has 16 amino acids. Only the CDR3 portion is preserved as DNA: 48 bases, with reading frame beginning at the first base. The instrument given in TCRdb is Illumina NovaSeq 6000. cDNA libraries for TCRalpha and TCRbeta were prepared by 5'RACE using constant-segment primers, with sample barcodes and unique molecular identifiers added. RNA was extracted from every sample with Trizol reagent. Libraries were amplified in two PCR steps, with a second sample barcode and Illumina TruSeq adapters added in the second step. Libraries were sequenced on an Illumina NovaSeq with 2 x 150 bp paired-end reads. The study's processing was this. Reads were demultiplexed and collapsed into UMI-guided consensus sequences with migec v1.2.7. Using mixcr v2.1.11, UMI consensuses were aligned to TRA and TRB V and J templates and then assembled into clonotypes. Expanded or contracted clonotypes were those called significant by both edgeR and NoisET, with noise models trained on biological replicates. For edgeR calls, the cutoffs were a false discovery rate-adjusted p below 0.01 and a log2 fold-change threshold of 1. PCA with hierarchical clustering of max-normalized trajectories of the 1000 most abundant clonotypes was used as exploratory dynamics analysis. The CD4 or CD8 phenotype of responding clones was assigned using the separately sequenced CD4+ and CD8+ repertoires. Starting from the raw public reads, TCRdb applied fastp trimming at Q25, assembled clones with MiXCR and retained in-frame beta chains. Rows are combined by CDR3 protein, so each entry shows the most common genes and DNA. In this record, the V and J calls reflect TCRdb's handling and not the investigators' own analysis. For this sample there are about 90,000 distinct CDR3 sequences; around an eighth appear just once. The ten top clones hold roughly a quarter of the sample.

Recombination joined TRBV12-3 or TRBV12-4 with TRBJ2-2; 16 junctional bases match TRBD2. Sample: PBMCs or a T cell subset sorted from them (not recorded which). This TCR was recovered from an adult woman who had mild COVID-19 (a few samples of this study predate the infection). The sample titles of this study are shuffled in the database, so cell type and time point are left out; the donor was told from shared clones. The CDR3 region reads CASSAGTSGRAGELFF. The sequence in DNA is TGTGCCAGCAGCGCTGGGACTAGCGGGAGGGCCGGGGAGCTGTTTTTT.